This is a list of T cell receptor beta chains from one sample in a study of blood T cell repertoires in COVID-19. Sequenced by immunoSEQ multiplex PCR; TCRdb stores in-frame clones only, minus some. The sample holds about 95,000 clones, around 90% seen once. The sequenced material came from peripheral blood. The receptors derive from a man aged 50-60 years with COVID-19, enrolled during active disease. Both conserved end residues are part of each CDR3. A D gene is named only where the DNA matches it firmly. The listing skips clone size in some rows; elsewhere it reads once, few, many or a size class.

TRBJ2-7	15	.	TRBV9	.	TGTGCCAGCAGCGTAGGCGCGGGAATGTCCTACGAGCAGTACTTC	CASSVGAGMSYEQYF
TRBJ1-5	15	.	TRBV6-5	TRBD1	TGTGCCAGCAGTCCACTTGACAGGGGTAATCAGCCCCAGCATTTT	CASSPLDRGNQPQHF
TRBJ1-3	16	.	TRBV15	.	TGTGCCACCAGCAGTGGAACGACAGCAAGCGGAAACACCATATATTTT	CATSSGTTASGNTIYF
TRBJ1-1	15	.	TRBV5-4	.	TGTGCCAGCAGCCCACGCTCTGGACAGAACACTGAAGCTTTCTTT	CASSPRSGQNTEAFF
TRBJ1-2	18	few	TRBV11-2	.	TGTGCCAGCAGCTTAGATCTCGACAGAACCCCCTCAGACGTAGGCTACACCTTC	CASSLDLDRTPSDVGYTF
TRBJ1-4	15	.	TRBV7-7	.	TGTGCTAGCAGCTTAGCCGGGGGGCCCGGAGAAAAACTGTTTTTT	CASSLAGGPGEKLFF
TRBJ2-7	11	.	TRBV6-2/TRBV6-3	.	TGTGCCAGCAGTTCTACCTACGAGCAGTACTTC	CASSSTYEQYF
TRBJ2-1	14	few	TRBV19	.	TGTGCCAGTACCTCGACAGTCACGGGTATGGAGCAGTTCTTC	CASTSTVTGMEQFF
TRBJ1-3	14	.	TRBV9	.	TGTGCCAGCAGCCATGGGACTGTAGGAAACACCATATATTTT	CASSHGTVGNTIYF
TRBJ1-5	13	.	TRBV30	.	TGTGCCTGGAGTGGGGCAGGGCACCAGCCCCAGCATTTT	CAWSGAGHQPQHF
TRBJ2-1	14	.	TRBV3-1/TRBV3-2	TRBD2	TGTGCCAGCAGCCGGACTAGCGGGGGGGATGAGCAGTTCTTC	CASSRTSGGDEQFF
TRBJ1-5	17	once	TRBV28	TRBD1	TGTGCCAGCAATGGGGACAGGGGCCTTGTTAGCAATCAGCCCCAGCATTTT	CASNGDRGLVSNQPQHF
TRBJ2-3	14	.	TRBV14	.	TGTGCCAGCAGCCAAGTTTCGGGGGCAGATACGCAGTATTTT	CASSQVSGADTQYF
TRBJ1-1	16	.	TRBV18	.	TGTGCCAGCTCACCATTATCCGCAGGGCTTAACACTGAAGCTTTCTTT	CASSPLSAGLNTEAFF
TRBJ1-1	14	.	TRBV28	.	TGTGCCAGCAGTGAGACAGTGCTGAACACTGAAGCTTTCTTT	CASSETVLNTEAFF
TRBJ2-3	16	.	TRBV9	TRBD2	TGTGCCAGCAGCGTAGAAGGGACCGGGGGGTATGATACGCAGTATTTT	CASSVEGTGGYDTQYF
TRBJ2-3	20	.	TRBV3-1/TRBV3-2	TRBD1	TGTGCCAGCAGCCAAATTCCGCGGGGAACCGGGACAGGGGTAGTGAATACGCAGTATTTT	CASSQIPRGTGTGVVNTQYF
TRBJ1-2	13	.	TRBV9	TRBD1	TGTGCCAGCAGCTTCGGGACAGGGCCGGGCTACACCTTC	CASSFGTGPGYTF
TRBJ1-2	14	.	TRBV6-5	.	TGTGCCAGCAGACCCCCGGCGGATAACTATGGCTACACCTTC	CASRPPADNYGYTF
TRBJ1-5	13	.	TRBV4-1	TRBD1	TGCGCCAGCAGCCTTTACAGGGGTCAGCCCCAGCATTTT	CASSLYRGQPQHF
TRBJ2-7	12	.	TRBV3-1/TRBV3-2	.	TGTGCCAGCAGCAGTACAGCCTACGAGCAGTACTTC	CASSSTAYEQYF
TRBJ2-2	17	.	TRBV5-6	TRBD2	TGTGCCAGCAGCCTGGGACTAGCGGGGGGGAACACCGGGGAGCTGTTTTTT	CASSLGLAGGNTGELFF
TRBJ2-1	18	few	TRBV29-1	TRBD2	TGCAGCGTTGAACCTCCCCCTAGCGGGGGGGCCTTTTTCGATGAGCAGTTCTTC	CSVEPPPSGGAFFDEQFF
TRBJ1-1	15	.	TRBV10-3	TRBD1	TGTGCCATCAGTAATAAGGGACAGAAGGATACTGAAGCTTTCTTT	CAISNKGQKDTEAFF
TRBJ1-2	16	.	TRBV5-6	TRBD1	TGTGCCAGCAGCTTGGGATGGACAGGGGGTAACTATGGCTACACCTTC	CASSLGWTGGNYGYTF
TRBJ1-2	14	.	TRBV14	TRBD1	TGTGCCAGCAGCCAACGACAGGGTGGCTATGGCTACACCTTC	CASSQRQGGYGYTF
TRBJ1-5	16	.	TRBV19	TRBD1	TGTGCCAGTAGTACCGACAGGGGTATAGTGAATCAGCCCCAGCATTTT	CASSTDRGIVNQPQHF
TRBJ1-6	14	.	TRBV15	TRBD1	TGTGCCACCAGCAGAGGGGACAGGGACTCACCCCTCCACTTT	CATSRGDRDSPLHF
TRBJ2-2	14	.	TRBV4-2	.	TGTGCCAGCAGCCAGGCTAGTCCCAACGGGGAGCTGTTTTTT	CASSQASPNGELFF
TRBJ2-7	16	.	TRBV9	TRBD2	TGTGCCAGCAGCGGCGCACTAGCGAAGAGCTCCTACGAGCAGTACTTC	CASSGALAKSSYEQYF
TRBJ2-3	18	.	TRBV9	TRBD1	TGTGCCAGCAGCGTGGACCCTTCCGGGACAGGGACGACAGATACGCAGTATTTT	CASSVDPSGTGTTDTQYF
TRBJ2-1	16	.	TRBV10-1	TRBD2	TGCGCCAGCAGTGAGACGGGACTAGCGGTTTACAATGAGCAGTTCTTC	CASSETGLAVYNEQFF
TRBJ2-7	15	.	TRBV29-1	TRBD1	TGCAGCGTTGAAGCAACCGGGACAGGCGCCTACGAGCAGTACTTC	CSVEATGTGAYEQYF
TRBJ2-2	15	.	TRBV10-3	.	TGTGCCATCAGACCCGAACCTATTAACACCGGGGAGCTGTTTTTT	CAIRPEPINTGELFF
TRBJ1-1	12	.	TRBV3-1/TRBV3-2	TRBD1	TGTGCCAGCAGTCGACAGGGGGCCCGAGCTTTCTTT	CASSRQGARAFF
TRBJ2-7	13	.	TRBV6-2/TRBV6-3	.	TGTGCCAGCAGTTACCGGACATTTTATGAGCAGTACTTC	CASSYRTFYEQYF
TRBJ2-7	13	.	TRBV5-1	TRBD1	TGCGCCAGCAGCTTAACAGGGGACCACGAGCAGTACTTC	CASSLTGDHEQYF
TRBJ2-1	16	.	TRBV11-2	.	TGTGCCAGCAGCAGGGGTGACGGGCCCTCCTACAATGAGCAGTTCTTC	CASSRGDGPSYNEQFF
TRBJ1-1	15	.	TRBV3-1/TRBV3-2	.	TGTGCCAGCAGCCTTCACGCAGGGTCGAACACTGAAGCTTTCTTT	CASSLHAGSNTEAFF
TRBJ1-2	17	few	TRBV14	.	TGTGCCAGCAGCCGAACCTCCTCGGACATACGTCTGGGTGGCTACACCTTC	CASSRTSSDIRLGGYTF
TRBJ1-5	15	.	TRBV5-6	TRBD1	TGTGCCAGCAGCTATTCCGGGACAGGGATGGGGCCCCAGCATTTT	CASSYSGTGMGPQHF
TRBJ2-2	15	.	TRBV10-3	TRBD1	TGTGCCATCGGACAGGGGTTGGTCGGGTCCGGGGAGCTGTTTTTT	CAIGQGLVGSGELFF
TRBJ1-4	16	.	TRBV6-6	.	TGTGCCAGCAGGACGAACAGGGAGGGCACTAATGAAAAACTGTTTTTT	CASRTNREGTNEKLFF
TRBJ1-1	13	.	TRBV18	.	TGTGCCAGCGTACCCGGGGGGGTCACTGAAGCTTTCTTT	CASVPGGVTEAFF
TRBJ1-2	13	.	TRBV3-1/TRBV3-2	.	TGTGCCAGCAGCCAAGATTTCCAGGGAGGCTACACCTTC	CASSQDFQGGYTF
TRBJ1-4	15	.	TRBV7-2	.	TGTGCCAGCAGCCCTCAGGGTCAGGTCTATGAAAAACTGTTTTTT	CASSPQGQVYEKLFF
TRBJ1-5	14	.	TRBV28	.	TGTGCCAGCAGGGTGCCCGGGGGAACGCAGCCCCAGCATTTT	CASRVPGGTQPQHF
TRBJ2-3	14	.	TRBV6-5	.	TGTGCCAGCAGACGACATACGGGCACAGATACGCAGTATTTT	CASRRHTGTDTQYF
TRBJ2-1	11	few	TRBV6-6	.	TGTGCCAGCACGCACAACAATGAGCAGTTCTTC	CASTHNNEQFF
TRBJ2-2	16	.	TRBV5-1	TRBD1	TGCGCCAGCAGCCTACCGGGACAGGGGACCGGCGGGGAGCTGTTTTTT	CASSLPGQGTGGELFF
TRBJ1-2	16	.	TRBV27	.	TGTGCCAGCAGTTTTTTGGTGGGGCCTACTAACTATGGCTACACCTTC	CASSFLVGPTNYGYTF
TRBJ2-1	17	.	TRBV5-1	TRBD2	TGCGCCAGCACCAGGAGTAGCGGGAGAGTCTCCTACAATGAGCAGTTCTTC	CASTRSSGRVSYNEQFF
TRBJ2-2	15	.	TRBV7-9	.	TGTGCCAGCAGCTTAGGACTACCGAACACCGGGGAGCTGTTTTTT	CASSLGLPNTGELFF
TRBJ2-1	18	.	TRBV5-1	TRBD2	TGCGCCAGCAGCTTCAACGGGGGGGCCACTATGAACAAGAATGAGCAGTTCTTC	CASSFNGGATMNKNEQFF
TRBJ1-3	14	few	TRBV6-5	.	TGTGCCAGCAGTGACTCGGGCCACCCTGCCAACATATATTTT	CASSDSGHPANIYF
TRBJ2-2	17	once	TRBV9	TRBD1	TGTGCCAGCAGCGTCACTCCGGGACAGGGGAGCACCGGGGAGCTGTTTTTT	CASSVTPGQGSTGELFF
TRBJ1-1	13	once	TRBV12-5	.	TGTGCTAGTGGTTTGGGTCTCAACACTGAAGCTTTCTTT	CASGLGLNTEAFF
TRBJ1-6	14	few	TRBV5-1	TRBD1	TGCGCCAGCAGCTTGGCAGGGGGTAATTCACCCCTCCACTTT	CASSLAGGNSPLHF